The 12 T cell receptor beta chains below all came from one sample that was sequenced in a study of monozygotic twins with inflammatory bowel disease. TCRdb re-called the 5' RACE reads and gives one entry per CDR3 protein, without DNA. The sample shows 300,000 to 400,000 distinct CDR3 sequences, and roughly 2.6% sits with its ten largest clones. What was sequenced was blood. The source of these receptors is a human donor with ulcerative colitis or Crohn's disease, or a healthy co-twin of an affected twin (not recorded which).

The chain recombines TRBV7-9 with TRBJ2-7; checking the TCRdb D call of TRBD2 is not possible without DNA. Per the germline V gene, CDR1 is SEHNR and CDR2 is FQNEAQ (reference sequence). The CDR3 has 14 residues. This CDR3 is CASSTPGLLYEQYF.

The chain is built from TRBV18 and TRBJ2-7; checking the TCRdb D call of TRBD2 is not possible without DNA. The CDR3 contains 17 residues. Germline CDR1 reads KGHSH; CDR2 reads LQKENI. The CDR3 loop is CASSPTFTGALADEQYF. The full variable domain, its missing parts supplied by reference TRBV18 and TRBJ2-7, is NAGVMQNPRHLVRRRGQEARLRCSPMKGHSHVYWYRQLPEEGLKFMVYLQKENIIDESGMPKERFSAEFPKEGPSILRIQQVVRGDSAAYFCASSPTFTGALADEQYFGPGTRLTVT.

The V gene is TRBV4-3, the J gene TRBJ2-5; TCRdb calls TRBD2, which cannot be checked without DNA. The germline CDR1 and CDR2 sequences are LGHNA and YSLEER. This CDR3 comprises 18 residues. CDR3: CASSQRPGLAGNQETQYF.

The chain employs TRBV6-1 and TRBJ2-3; TCRdb gives TRBD2 as the D gene, but with no DNA this cannot be confirmed. Germline assignment: CDR1 MNHNS and CDR2 SASEGT. The CDR3 contains 15 residues. The CDR3 spells CASSARLADTDTQYF.

The V and J genes are TRBV12-3 or TRBV12-4 and TRBJ2-1; there is no DNA to check the TCRdb D call of TRBD1. CDR3 length: 16 residues. CDR3 residues: CASSLPGQVLYNEQFF.

The V gene is TRBV2, the J gene TRBJ2-5; the TRBD2 assignment by TCRdb is unverifiable without DNA. Germline V gives CDR1 SNHLY, CDR2 FYNNEI. This CDR3 is 14 amino acids long. This chain's CDR3 is CASSERLGAETQYF.

The CDR3 region is CASSPGTSGGAKSGELFF. The V call is TRBV12-3 or TRBV12-4, the J call TRBJ2-2; TCRdb designates TRBD2, a call that cannot be tested without DNA. This CDR3 contains 18 residues.

The chain recombines TRBV19 with TRBJ1-1; TCRdb outputs TRBD1, but without DNA this stays unchecked. From germline, CDR1 is LNHDA and CDR2 SQIVND (reference sequence). CDR3 length: 17 amino acids. CDR3 sequence reads: CASSTHTLSGTGGGAFF.

The chain links TRBV28 to TRBJ2-1; the TRBD1 assignment by TCRdb is unverifiable without DNA. Germline CDR1 MDHEN, CDR2 SYDVKM. This CDR3 is built from 16 residues. The CDR3 spells CATMRGPGQGDNEQFF.

The J gene is TRBJ2-7, the V gene TRBV12-3 or TRBV12-4; the TRBD1 assignment by TCRdb is unverifiable without DNA. The CDR3 has 14 amino acids. The CDR3 protein is CASSLSGLPTEQYF.

V is TRBV7-8 and J is TRBJ2-7; with no DNA, the TCRdb D assignment of TRBD1 cannot be verified. CDR3 length equals 15 residues. Germline V CDR1 and CDR2: SGHVS, FQNEAQ. CDR3 protein: CASSRLQGAAYEQYF.

The CDR3 loop reads CASSLIRVHNEQFF. This rearrangement joins TRBV7-9 to TRBJ2-1; checking the TCRdb D call of TRBD1 is not possible without DNA. Germline CDR1 SEHNR, CDR2 FQNEAQ (reference sequence). This CDR3 has 14 amino acids. The entire variable domain, with the rest obtained from reference TRBV7-9 and TRBJ2-1, is as follows: DTGVSQNPRHKITKRGQNVTFRCDPISEHNRLYWYRQTLGQGPEFLTYFQNEAQLEKSRLLSDRFSAERPKGSFSTLEIQRTEQGDSAMYLCASSLIRVHNEQFFGPGTRLTVL.